The 8 T cell receptor beta chains below come from one sample, sequenced in a study of T cell repertoires in cytomegalovirus infection. TCRdb re-called the reads with MiXCR, one entry per CDR3 protein. The sample includes 100,000 or so distinct CDR3 sequences, 42% of them seen just once. For these receptors, no antigen is known. Sequencing used CD8+ T cells from cultured PBMCs, obtained from culture after CMV antigen stimulation. These receptors came from a human donor in good health (CMV status not recorded). Some clones in this sample may be carry-over from other donors' samples.

V usage is TRBV24-1 and J usage is TRBJ1-2; D gene uncertain. V lost 6 bases and J lost 6, with 25 bases in between. This CDR3 region has 17 residues. From germline, CDR1 is KGHDR and CDR2 SFDVKD. The CDR3 DNA follows: TGTGCCACCAGTTTTACCGCGAACGTGTGGGGAGGGAATGGCTACACCTTC. Its translation is CATSFTANVWGGNGYTF.

V and J are TRBV7-4 and TRBJ2-2; D possibly corresponds to TRBD2 (6 bases). The CDR3 covers 16 residues. The ends were cut back, 7 bases at V and 1 base at J, with 16 bases in the middle. CDR1 SGHVT and CDR2 SQSDAQ come from the germline V gene. In DNA form, the CDR3 reads TGTGCCAGCATCCGAGGGAGGACGGGGAACACCGGGGAGCTGTTTTTT. This translates into CASIRGRTGNTGELFF.

This sequence joins TRBV5-1 and TRBJ2-7; TRBD2 is a possible D gene (6 bases). The germline gives CDR1 SGHRS, CDR2 YFSETQ. V was clipped by 4 bases and J by 3 bases, with 14 bases between them. The length of the CDR3 is 14 residues. The CDR3 DNA follows: TGCGCCAGCAGCCGGAGGGCCGGGCACTACGAGCAGTACTTC. This codes for CASSRRAGHYEQYF.

This clonotype showed up just a few times. The chain couples TRBV3-1 to TRBJ2-2, with a weak D call TRBD1 (5 bases). The germline V gene has CDR1 LGHDT and CDR2 YNNKEL (reference sequence). The length of the CDR3 is 13 residues. V was pared by 3 bases and J by 4 bases, with 6 bases between. The CDR3 protein is CASSQTATGELFF. CDR3 nucleotides: TGTGCCAGCAGCCAGACAGCCACCGGGGAGCTGTTTTTT.

This clonotype was seen at least ten times. The J gene is TRBJ2-3, the V gene TRBV12-3 or TRBV12-4, with D uncertain. The V and J ends lost 7 bases and 0 bases respectively, with 14 bases between them. This CDR3 region has 15 residues. The CDR3 sequence: CASTNRAFSTDTQYF. Here the CDR3 DNA reads TGTGCCAGCACTAACCGGGCCTTTAGCACAGATACGCAGTATTTT.

The chain is built from TRBV3-1 and TRBJ2-7; D unclear. CDR3 length equals 12 residues. V lost 7 bases and J lost 3, with 10 bases in between. Germline CDR1 and CDR2: LGHDT and YNNKEL (reference sequence). The DNA for the CDR3 is TGTGCCAGCACAGGTACGGGCTACGAGCAGTACTTC. This codes for CASTGTGYEQYF.

This chain uses TRBV27 with TRBJ2-7; 9 nucleotides align to TRBD1. Per the germline V gene, CDR1 is MNHEY and CDR2 is SMNVEV (reference sequence). The CDR3 runs to 15 residues. Trimming cost V 6 bases and J 2 bases; bases outside gene matches: 8. The CDR3 loop reads CASSMGQGPTYEQYF. CDR3 sequence (DNA): TGTGCCAGCAGCATGGGACAGGGTCCCACCTACGAGCAGTACTTC.

The sample holds many counts of this clonotype. The CDR3 DNA reads as TGTGCCAGCAGCCTGGCGGGCGGGGGTGGCGATACGCAGTATTTT. Protein product: CASSLAGGGGDTQYF. This chain uses TRBV5-4 with TRBJ2-3, with 7 bases aligning to TRBD2. V was pared by 4 bases and J by 6 bases, with 11 bases of the junction left unmatched. Germline V gene data show CDR1 as SGHNT and CDR2 as YYREEE (reference sequence). There are 15 residues in the CDR3.